This T cell receptor beta chain was found in a study of T cell clonotyping in hematopoietic cell transplantation. Sequenced by immunoSEQ multiplex PCR; TCRdb stores in-frame clones only, minus some. Among 13,000 or so clones listed, over 75% were seen once. Study findings and constraints: Graft donor and pretransplant recipient Inverse Simpson Index values predicted broader posttransplant TCR diversity. Pathologically expanded recipient clonotypes increased progressively from day 30 to day 180 as diversity fell. At the given depth, recipient repertoires were over 95% de novo clonotypes.

Worth noting for this clone: The antigen is undetermined.

The J segment lost 5 bases and the V segment lost 5 bases, leaving 7 bases of the junction unmatched. Germline CDR1 SGHVS, CDR2 FQNEAQ. CDR3 length equals 15 residues. Sequencing was performed on peripheral blood mononuclear cells. This chain joins TRBV7-8 and TRBJ2-5, with 11 bases matching TRBD1. The TCR was taken from a man aged 25-45 years in good health. Some clones in this sample may be carry-over from other donors' samples. The CDR3, as DNA: TGTGCCAGCAGCCTCGGGACAGGGGGGCGGGAGACCCAGTACTTC. It encodes CASSLGTGGRETQYF.